What follows are 7 T cell receptor beta chains derived from one specimen sequenced in a study of regulatory T cells in long-lasting Graves disease. TCR beta libraries were built with iRepertoire HTBI primers and Arm-PCR of CDR3 regions. Each CDR3 protein gets one entry after TCRdb re-called the multiplex PCR reads with MiXCR. The repertoire holds some 400,000 distinct CDR3 sequences, with 15% as singletons. Time point indicated: newly diagnosed GD, antithyroid drugs for less than 3 months. Making the TCR library involved RNA that had been extracted from PBMCs. These data are also associated with another study on T cells in Graves' hyperthyroidism and ophthalmopathy.

This material consisted of peripheral blood mononuclear cells (PBMCs), taken at new diagnosis, from a patient treated with antithyroid drugs. Receptors originate from a woman in her twenties or thirties with Graves disease.

This clonotype turned up a few times. V usage is TRBV25-1 and J usage is TRBJ2-3; no clear D. The CDR3 loop spans 15 amino acids. V was trimmed by 0 bases and J by 0 bases, leaving 7 bases between them. Germline assignment: CDR1 MGHDK and CDR2 SYGVNS. The CDR3: CASSEYRDSTDTQYF. Here the CDR3 DNA reads TGTGCCAGCAGTGAATACCGCGACAGCACAGATACGCAGTATTTT.

There are a few counts of this clonotype. This rearrangement joins TRBV11-2 to TRBJ2-1, with a weak D call TRBD2 (6 bases). Deletions cut 5 bases from V and 6 bases from J, with 17 bases between. Germline CDR1 reads SGHAT; CDR2 reads FQNNGV. The CDR3 consists of 15 residues. CDR3: CASSGRPAGVNEQFF. The CDR3 DNA follows: TGTGCCAGCAGCGGGCGGCCAGCGGGCGTCAATGAGCAGTTCTTC.

This clonotype appeared many times. The V call is TRBV29-1, the J call TRBJ1-1; 7 nucleotides agree with TRBD1. The trim removed 4 bases at V and 4 bases at J, leaving 3 bases unmatched. Germline CDR1 SQVTM, CDR2 ANQGSEA. The CDR3 loop spans 12 amino acids. The CDR3 here is CSVAYRGTEAFF. The CDR3 DNA is TGCAGCGTTGCATACAGGGGCACTGAAGCTTTCTTT.

This clonotype has just a few counts. A read error is possible here, since a much larger clone lies one base away. This sequence joins TRBV18 and TRBJ1-2, with a weak D call TRBD1 (5 bases). Germline CDR1 is KGHSH and CDR2 is LQKENI. There are 13 residues in the CDR3. The CDR3 here is CAGSFQGGYGYTF. The CDR3 DNA follows: TGTGCCGGCTCATTCCAGGGTGGCTATGGCTACACCTTC.

In this sample, this clonotype turned up many times. The gene calls are TRBV20-1 and TRBJ1-1; D call uncertain. This CDR3 is built from 15 residues. The germline V gene has CDR1 DFQATT and CDR2 SNEGSKA (reference sequence). The ends were cut back, 1 base at V and 3 bases at J, with 15 bases in the middle. CDR3 residues: CSARGEGQWDTEAFF. The CDR3 bases are TGCAGTGCTAGAGGGGAAGGGCAATGGGACACTGAAGCTTTCTTT.

In this sample, this clonotype turned up a few times. The rearrangement uses TRBV5-1 and TRBJ2-1; D is possibly TRBD2 (6 bases). Deletions cut 4 bases from V and 7 bases from J, with 21 bases between. Germline CDR1 reads SGHRS; CDR2 reads YFSETQ. CDR3 length: 16 amino acids. CDR3 sequence reads: CASSLPLGGHTNEQFF. CDR3 in DNA: TGCGCCAGCAGCCTGCCCCTAGGAGGGCACACGAATGAGCAGTTCTTC.

This chain connects TRBV25-1 to TRBJ2-1; the D gene could be TRBD1 or TRBD2 (6 bases each). Germline V gene lookup returns CDR1 MGHDK and CDR2 SYGVNS. The length of the CDR3 is 16 residues. V shed 2 bases and J shed 10 bases, with 21 bases lying between them. Here the CDR3 reads CASSEQSAGTPIEQFF. CDR3 DNA: TGTGCCAGCAGTGAACAATCCGCGGGGACACCCATAGAGCAGTTCTTC.